This T cell receptor beta chain was observed in a study of radiation and T cells in renal cell carcinoma. In regard to this clone: Its antigen is unidentified.

Produced via immunoSEQ multiplex PCR; TCRdb's table is partial and in-frame only. This sample has over 120,000 clones, with 70% to 90% found just once. After removal of 1 base from V and 8 bases from J, the junction contained 16 bases not matched to a gene. CDR1 and CDR2 from the germline V gene are LNHDA and SQIVND (reference sequence). The CDR3 length is 19 residues. Sample time point: baseline pretreatment blood. The treatment: 15 Gy SBRT to primary tumor, nephrectomy 4 weeks later. General observations from the study: Without pretreatment biopsies, baseline tumor clonotype presence was undetermined. In blood, top tumor clones expanded by 2 weeks, shrinking by 4.

This TCR derives from a woman in her forties or fifties with renal cell carcinoma. This sample comprised blood, obtained from a patient whose treatment included radiotherapy and nephrectomy. The chain employs TRBV19 and TRBJ1-4, with 10 positions matching TRBD1. The CDR3 loop reads CASSIGVRDRGVREEKLFF. The CDR3, as DNA: TGTGCCAGTAGTATAGGGGTCCGGGACAGGGGAGTACGTGAAGAAAAACTGTTTTTT.